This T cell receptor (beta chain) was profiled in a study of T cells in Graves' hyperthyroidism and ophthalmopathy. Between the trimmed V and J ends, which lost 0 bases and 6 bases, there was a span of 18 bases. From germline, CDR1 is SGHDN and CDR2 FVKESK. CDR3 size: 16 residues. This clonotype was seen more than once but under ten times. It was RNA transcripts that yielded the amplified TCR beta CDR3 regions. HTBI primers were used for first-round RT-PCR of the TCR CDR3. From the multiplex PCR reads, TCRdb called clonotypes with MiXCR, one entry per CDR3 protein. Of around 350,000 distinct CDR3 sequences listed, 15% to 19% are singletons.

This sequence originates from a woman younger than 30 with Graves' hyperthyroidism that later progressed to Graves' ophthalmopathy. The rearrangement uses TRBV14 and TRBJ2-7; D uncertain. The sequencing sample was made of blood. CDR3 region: CASSQDSYGLSGEQYF. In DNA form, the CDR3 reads TGTGCCAGCAGCCAAGATTCCTATGGGCTCAGTGGCGAGCAGTACTTC.